The 5 T cell receptor beta chains listed next were all sequenced from one sample in a study of cytomegalovirus exposure and HLA in healthy donors. The PCR had 60 Vbeta and 13 Jbeta primers. The table came from immunoSEQ multiplex PCR; TCRdb's copy has only in-frame clones and leaves some out. The table has some 150,000 clones, 65% to 85% seen once; the top ten hold 2% to 2.5%. Sequenced input: PBMCs. These receptors all stem from a man between 50 and 59 years old in good health and CMV-seronegative.

This clone was picked up one time. The chain is built from TRBV9 and TRBJ1-5; D gene ambiguous. Deletions cut 0 bases from V and 9 bases from J, with 13 bases between. The germline gives CDR1 SGDLS, CDR2 YYNGEE. The CDR3 is made up of 14 amino acids. The CDR3 nucleotides read TGTGCCAGCAGCGTAGACGGCACCGCTAGGCCCCAGCATTTT. Translated: CASSVDGTARPQHF.

This clone was recorded only once. The chain carries TRBV19 and TRBJ1-2, with D perhaps TRBD1 (6 bases). The V gene's germline CDR1 is LNHDA and CDR2 SQIVND (reference sequence). With 6 bases removed from V and 4 bases from J, the gap between germline ends came to 21 bases. This CDR3 has 16 amino acids. The CDR3 loop is CASRDITGNRVYGYTF. The CDR3 DNA is TGTGCCAGTAGAGATATCACAGGGAACAGGGTCTATGGCTACACCTTC.

The chain is built from TRBV4-1 and TRBJ2-7; 11 bases are shared with TRBD2. The J segment lost 5 bases and the V segment lost 1 base, leaving 10 bases of the junction unmatched. CDR1 MGHRA and CDR2 YSYEKL come from the germline V gene. There are 17 residues in the CDR3. This CDR3 is CASSQVHLAGGQDEQYF. The CDR3 DNA follows: TGCGCCAGCAGCCAAGTGCACTTAGCGGGAGGGCAGGACGAGCAGTACTTC.

This chain joins TRBV5-1 and TRBJ2-7, with 10 bases fitting TRBD1. The CDR3 is made up of 15 amino acids. Germline loops: CDR1 SGHRS, CDR2 YFSETQ. V lost 0 bases and J lost 6; bases outside the gene matches: 6. CDR3 bases: TGCGCCAGCAGCTTGGGGACAGGGGGTTCGTTCGAGCAGTACTTC. Translating it yields CASSLGTGGSFEQYF.

The chain links TRBV29-1 to TRBJ1-5, with TRBD1 as a possible D gene (6 bases). The CDR3 contains 14 residues. CDR1 SQVTM and CDR2 ANQGSEA come from the germline V gene. The V and J ends lost 2 bases and 6 bases respectively, with 14 bases between them. The CDR3 reads CSVEIGVGGQPQHF. The CDR3 nucleotides are TGCAGCGTTGAAATTGGTGTAGGGGGTCAGCCCCAGCATTTT.